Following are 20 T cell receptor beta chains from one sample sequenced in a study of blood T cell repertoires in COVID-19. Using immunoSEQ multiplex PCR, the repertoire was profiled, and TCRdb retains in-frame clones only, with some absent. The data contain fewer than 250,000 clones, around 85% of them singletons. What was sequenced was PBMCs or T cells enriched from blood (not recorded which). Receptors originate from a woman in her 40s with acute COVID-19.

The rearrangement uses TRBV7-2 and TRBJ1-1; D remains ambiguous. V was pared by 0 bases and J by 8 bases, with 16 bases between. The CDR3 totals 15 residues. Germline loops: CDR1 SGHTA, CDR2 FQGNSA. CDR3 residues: CASSLASAAAREAFF. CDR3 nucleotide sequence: TGTGCCAGCAGCTTAGCGTCGGCGGCAGCAAGGGAAGCTTTCTTT.

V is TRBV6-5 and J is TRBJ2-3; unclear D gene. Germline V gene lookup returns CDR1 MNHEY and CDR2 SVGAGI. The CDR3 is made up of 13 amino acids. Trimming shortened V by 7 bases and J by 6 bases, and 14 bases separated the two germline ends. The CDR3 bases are TGTGCCAGCACCCCTAGTCTGAGTGATACGCAGTATTTT. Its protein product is CASTPSLSDTQYF.

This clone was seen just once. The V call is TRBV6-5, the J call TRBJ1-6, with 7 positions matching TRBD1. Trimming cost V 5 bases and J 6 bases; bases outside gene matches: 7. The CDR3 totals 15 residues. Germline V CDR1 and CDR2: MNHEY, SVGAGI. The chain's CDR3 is CASSRGGPGNSPLHF. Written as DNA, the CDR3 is TGTGCCAGCAGTCGAGGGGGCCCGGGTAATTCACCCCTCCACTTT.

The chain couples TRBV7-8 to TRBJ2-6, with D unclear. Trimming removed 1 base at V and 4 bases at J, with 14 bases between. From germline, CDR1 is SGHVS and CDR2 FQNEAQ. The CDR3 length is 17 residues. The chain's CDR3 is CASSLGYSKLGANVLTF. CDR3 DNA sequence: TGTGCCAGCAGCTTAGGGTATTCCAAGCTCGGGGCCAACGTCCTGACTTTC. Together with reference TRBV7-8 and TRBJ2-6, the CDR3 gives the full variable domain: GAGVSQSPRYKVAKRGQDVALRCDPISGHVSLFWYQQALGQGPEFLTYFQNEAQLDKSGLPSDRFFAERPEGSVSTLKIQRTQQEDSAVYLCASSLGYSKLGANVLTFGAGSRLTVL.

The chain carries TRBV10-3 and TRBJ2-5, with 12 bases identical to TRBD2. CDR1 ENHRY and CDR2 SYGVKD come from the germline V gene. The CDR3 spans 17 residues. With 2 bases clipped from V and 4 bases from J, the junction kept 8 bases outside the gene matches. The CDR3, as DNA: TGTGCCATCAGTGAGGGGCTAGCGGGAGGGCCGAGAGAGACCCAGTACTTC. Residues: CAISEGLAGGPRETQYF.

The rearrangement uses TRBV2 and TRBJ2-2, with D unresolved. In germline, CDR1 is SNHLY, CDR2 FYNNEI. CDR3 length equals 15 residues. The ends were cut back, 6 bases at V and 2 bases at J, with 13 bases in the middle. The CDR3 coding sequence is TGTGCCAGCAGGGTCGACACGGTAAACACCGGGGAGCTGTTTTTT. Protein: CASRVDTVNTGELFF.

CDR3 protein: CASSLTRQETQYF. As DNA, the CDR3 is TGCGCCAGCAGTCTTACCAGGCAAGAGACCCAGTACTTC. The V gene is TRBV4-1, the J gene TRBJ2-5; D unclear. Germline values: CDR1 MGHRA, CDR2 YSYEKL. The CDR3 covers 13 residues. Trimming cost V 6 bases and J 2 bases, with 10 bases left between them.

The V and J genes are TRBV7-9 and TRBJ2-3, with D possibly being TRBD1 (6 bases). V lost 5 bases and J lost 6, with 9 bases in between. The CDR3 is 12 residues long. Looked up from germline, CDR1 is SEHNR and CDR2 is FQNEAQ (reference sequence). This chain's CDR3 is CASSLTGDTQYF. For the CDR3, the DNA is TGTGCCAGCAGCCTGACAGGTGATACGCAGTATTTT.

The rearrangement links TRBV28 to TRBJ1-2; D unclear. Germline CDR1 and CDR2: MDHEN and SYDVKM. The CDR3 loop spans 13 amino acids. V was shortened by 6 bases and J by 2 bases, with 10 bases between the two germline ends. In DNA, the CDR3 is TGTGCCAGCAGACTACGTATAAACTATGGCTACACCTTC. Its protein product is CASRLRINYGYTF.

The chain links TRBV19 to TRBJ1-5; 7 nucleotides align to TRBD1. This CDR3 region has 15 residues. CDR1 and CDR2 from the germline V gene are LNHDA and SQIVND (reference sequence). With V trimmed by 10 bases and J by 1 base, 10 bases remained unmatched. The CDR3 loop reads CATRDSPRSNQPQHF. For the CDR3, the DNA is TGTGCCACCCGGGACAGCCCCAGAAGCAATCAGCCCCAGCATTTT. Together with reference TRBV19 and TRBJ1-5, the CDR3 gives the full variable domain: DGGITQSPKYLFRKEGQNVTLSCEQNLNHDAMYWYRQDPGQGLRLIYYSQIVNDFQKGDIAEGYSVSREKKESFPLTVTSAQKNPTAFYLCATRDSPRSNQPQHFGDGTRLSIL.

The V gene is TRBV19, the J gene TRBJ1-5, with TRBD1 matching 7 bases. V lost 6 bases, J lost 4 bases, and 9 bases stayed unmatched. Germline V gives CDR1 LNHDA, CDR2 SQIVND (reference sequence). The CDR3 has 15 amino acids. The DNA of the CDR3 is TGTGCCAGTAGGTCCGGGACAGCCATGAATCAGCCCCAGCATTTT. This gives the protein CASRSGTAMNQPQHF.

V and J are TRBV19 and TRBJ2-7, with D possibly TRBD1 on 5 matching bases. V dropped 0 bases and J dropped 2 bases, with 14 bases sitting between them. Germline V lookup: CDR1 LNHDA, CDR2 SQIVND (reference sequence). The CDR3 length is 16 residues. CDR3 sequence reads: CASSIDGAAKTYEQYF. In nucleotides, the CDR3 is TGTGCCAGTAGTATAGATGGGGCAGCGAAAACCTACGAGCAGTACTTC.

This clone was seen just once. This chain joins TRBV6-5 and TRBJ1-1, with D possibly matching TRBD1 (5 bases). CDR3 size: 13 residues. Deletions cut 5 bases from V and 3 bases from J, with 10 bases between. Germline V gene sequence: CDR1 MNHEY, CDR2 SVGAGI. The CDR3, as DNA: TGTGCCAGCAGTCAGGGAGGGCACACTGAAGCTTTCTTT. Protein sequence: CASSQGGHTEAFF.

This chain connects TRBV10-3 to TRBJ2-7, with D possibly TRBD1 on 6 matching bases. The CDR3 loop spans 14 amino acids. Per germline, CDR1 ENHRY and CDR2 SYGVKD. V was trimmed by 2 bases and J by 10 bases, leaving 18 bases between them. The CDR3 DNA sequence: TGTGCCATCAGTGAGGTGCAGGGGCTCCAGTCTCAGTACTTC. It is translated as CAISEVQGLQSQYF.

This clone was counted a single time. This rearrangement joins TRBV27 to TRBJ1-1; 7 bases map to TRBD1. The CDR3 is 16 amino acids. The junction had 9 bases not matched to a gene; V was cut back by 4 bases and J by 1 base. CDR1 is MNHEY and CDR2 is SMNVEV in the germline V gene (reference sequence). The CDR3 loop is CASSSLERGQNTEAFF. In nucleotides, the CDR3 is TGTGCCAGCAGTTCCTTGGAGAGGGGGCAGAACACTGAAGCTTTCTTT.

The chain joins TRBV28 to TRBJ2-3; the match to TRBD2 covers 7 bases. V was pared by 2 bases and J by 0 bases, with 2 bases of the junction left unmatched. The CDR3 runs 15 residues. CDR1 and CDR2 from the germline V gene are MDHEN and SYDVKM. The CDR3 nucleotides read TGTGCCAGCAGTTTAATTAGCGGGAGCACAGATACGCAGTATTTT. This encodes CASSLISGSTDTQYF.

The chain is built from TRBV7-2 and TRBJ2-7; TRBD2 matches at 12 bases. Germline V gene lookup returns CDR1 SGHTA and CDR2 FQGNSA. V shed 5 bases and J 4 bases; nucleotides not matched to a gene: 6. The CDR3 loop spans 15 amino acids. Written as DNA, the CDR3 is TGTGCCAGCAGCCCGGGACTAGCGGGTCTTTACGAGCAGTACTTC. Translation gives CASSPGLAGLYEQYF.

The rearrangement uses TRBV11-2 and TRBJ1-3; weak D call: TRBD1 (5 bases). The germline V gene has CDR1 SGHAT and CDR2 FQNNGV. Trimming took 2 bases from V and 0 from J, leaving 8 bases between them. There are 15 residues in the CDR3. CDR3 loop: CASSLMTASGNTIYF. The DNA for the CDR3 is TGTGCCAGCAGCTTAATGACAGCCTCTGGAAACACCATATATTTT.

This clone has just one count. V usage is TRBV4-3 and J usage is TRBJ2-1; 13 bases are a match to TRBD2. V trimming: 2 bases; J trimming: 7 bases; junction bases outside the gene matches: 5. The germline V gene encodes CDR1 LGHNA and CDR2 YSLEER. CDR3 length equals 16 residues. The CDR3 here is CASSQRTSGSWNEQFF. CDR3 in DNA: TGCGCCAGCAGCCAACGGACTAGCGGGAGCTGGAATGAGCAGTTCTTC.

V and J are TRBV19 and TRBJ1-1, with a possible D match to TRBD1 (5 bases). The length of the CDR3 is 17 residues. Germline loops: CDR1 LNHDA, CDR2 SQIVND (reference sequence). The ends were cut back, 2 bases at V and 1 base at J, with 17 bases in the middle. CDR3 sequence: CASSINPRTSTNTEAFF. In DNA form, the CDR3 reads TGTGCCAGTAGTATAAACCCTCGGACAAGCACGAACACTGAAGCTTTCTTT.